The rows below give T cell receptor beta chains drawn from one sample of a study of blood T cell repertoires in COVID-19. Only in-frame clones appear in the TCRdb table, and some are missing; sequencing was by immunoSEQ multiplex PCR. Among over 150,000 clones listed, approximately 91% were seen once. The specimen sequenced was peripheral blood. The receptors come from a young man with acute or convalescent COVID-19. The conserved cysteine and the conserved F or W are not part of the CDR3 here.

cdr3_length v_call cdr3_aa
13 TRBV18 ASSPSSTGNYGYT
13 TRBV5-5 ASSPIGGGDSTQY
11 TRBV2 ASTRDMNTEAF
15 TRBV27 ASSPGSGLYSNQPQH
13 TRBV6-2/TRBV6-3 ASSPSGQSNTEAF
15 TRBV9 ASSIRGDRENTGELF
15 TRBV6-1 ASSERGGGAAGDTQY
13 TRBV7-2 ASSLQGGVNSPLH
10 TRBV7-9 ASSFPSTEAF
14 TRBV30 AWSVEGRGPGMEQY
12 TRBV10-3 ASRTGTANSPLH
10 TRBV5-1 ASSDRVETQY
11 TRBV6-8 ASSLQGRDEAF
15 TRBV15 ATSRDLTSGGENEQF
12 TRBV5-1 ASSRTTGTYEQY
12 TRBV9 ASSHSEAYNEQF
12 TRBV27 ASSPGQGHGKLF
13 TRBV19 ASSIGLIYTGELF